Listed below are T cell receptor beta chains from one sample, sequenced in a study of beta chain features in type 1 diabetes. Clones were sequenced by immunoSEQ multiplex PCR, and TCRdb holds only the in-frame ones, with some missing. This repertoire shows 900,000 or so clones, roughly 16% found once; its top ten account for 0.023%. Sequences were obtained from naive CD4+ T cells from blood. The receptor source for this set is a woman aged 18-29 years in good health. The CDR3 runs from the conserved cysteine through the conserved F or W. Size is stated for part of the rows, as once, few or many counts, or as a class when the clone is expanded.

len | v_gene | abundance | CDR3aa
11 | TRBV29-1 | . | CSVKQGAEQYF
15 | TRBV7-2 | few | CASSLTSGPYNEQFF
15 | TRBV2 | few | CASSEEGTGEGEQFF
16 | TRBV7-9 | few | CASSLGLPGSGNTIYF
14 | TRBV7-9 | . | CASSGLAGSGELFF
13 | TRBV2 | . | CASLRELRETQYF
14 | TRBV28 | . | CASSPPRMAGELFF
14 | TRBV21-1 | . | CASSKSGQFLGYTF
15 | TRBV4-3 | . | CASSLRLAVTDTQYF
13 | TRBV7-9 | . | CASARQGSDTQYF
14 | TRBV5-4 | . | CASSHGGAIYEQYF
15 | TRBV2 | . | CASSDYKASVIEQFF
16 | TRBV11-1 | few | CASSPLDRTLYNEQFF
16 | TRBV2 | . | CASSGSSGRSVGELFF
14 | TRBV5-4 | few | CASSLGGHAGEQYF
13 | TRBV29-1 | . | CSAHGGSYNEQFF
15 | TRBV7-8 | . | CASSLELAPYNEQFF
13 | TRBV29-1 | few | CSVVSQLNTEAFF
13 | TRBV4-3 | once | CASSHQTTGELFF
15 | TRBV7-2 | . | CASSLRRESTGELFF
16 | TRBV6-6 | . | CASSQKQGIRYNEQFF
19 | TRBV7-3 | few | CASSLNGRAGTLASYEQYF
16 | TRBV5-4 | . | CASSFKFEAGMDEQYF
15 | TRBV7-9 | . | CASSFAGTEQETQYF
11 | TRBV19 | few | CATGTGNEAFF
14 | TRBV19 | . | CASRTTGTLRPQHF
13 | TRBV28 | . | CASSQGGKETQYF
14 | TRBV7-2 | . | CASGAGGLTGELFF
13 | TRBV29-1 | . | CSHSGGRSSEAFF
18 | TRBV9 | . | CASSVGLAQAGAKNIQYF
15 | TRBV18 | few | CASSPPASGRGEQYF
12 | TRBV29-1 | . | CSVDSLGETQYF
14 | TRBV27 | . | CASRPWGQPTEAFF
14 | TRBV5-6 | few | CASSITGGNYGYTF
15 | TRBV5-6 | few | CASSGRDRGTYGYTF
14 | TRBV10-3 | . | CAIGLAGGQETQYF
14 | TRBV18 | . | CASSPADRAYEQYF
17 | TRBV7-2 | . | CASSLTGAGRGFYEQYF
14 | TRBV6-5 | . | CASSPWGGGGGYTF
17 | TRBV4-2 | . | CASSQDSTSGRLVVQYF
15 | TRBV19 | few | CASSISQSSYNEQFF